This TCR beta chain was identified during a study of a mutant IDH1 vaccine in newly diagnosed glioma. Study-level background: Patients underwent eight vaccinations, which took place in weeks 1, 3, 5, 7, 11, 15, 19 and 23. Averaging 40.4 years of age, treated patients were about 62% male and roughly 40% female. Most patients had received both radiotherapy and temozolomide, the prior options being radiotherapy, temozolomide, or both.

Profiled with immunoSEQ multiplex PCR; TCRdb holds only in-frame clones, not every one. The data show tens of thousands of clones, roughly 78% seen once. Per germline, CDR1 MNHEY and CDR2 SVGAGI. The CDR3 covers 14 residues. Trimming shortened V by 3 bases and J by 5 bases, and 13 bases separated the two germline ends. On this clone itself: Its cognate antigen is unknown.

Sample time point: week 5, during vaccination. Each dose of the vaccine consisted of 300 ug of mutant IDH1 20-mer peptide, with topical imiquimod. Tumors from donors were new WHO grade 3 or 4 IDH1-mutant astrocytomas with ATRX loss. The chain recombines TRBV6-5 with TRBJ1-1; maybe TRBD1 (6 bases). The material sequenced was PBMCs, taken from a glioma patient whose treatment included an IDH1 peptide vaccine. The TCR originated in a middle-aged woman with glioma. As DNA, the CDR3 is TGTGCCAGCAGTTATATCGGGGGCACGACTGAAGCTTTCTTT. Translated: CASSYIGGTTEAFF.